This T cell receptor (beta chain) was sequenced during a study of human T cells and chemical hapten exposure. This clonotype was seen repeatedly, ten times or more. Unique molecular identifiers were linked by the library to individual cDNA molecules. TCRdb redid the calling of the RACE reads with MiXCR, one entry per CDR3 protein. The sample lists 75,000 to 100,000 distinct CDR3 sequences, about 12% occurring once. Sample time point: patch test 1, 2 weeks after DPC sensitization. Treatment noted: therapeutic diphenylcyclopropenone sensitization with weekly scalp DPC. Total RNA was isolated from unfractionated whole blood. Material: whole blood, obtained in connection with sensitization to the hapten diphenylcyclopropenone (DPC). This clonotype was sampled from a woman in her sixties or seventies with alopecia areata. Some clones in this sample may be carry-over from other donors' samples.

DNA of the CDR3: TGTGCCAGCAATTTGAGGACTGAAGCTTTCTTT. It yields the protein CASNLRTEAFF. This chain links TRBV6-1 with TRBJ1-1; no definite D call. This CDR3 contains 11 residues. The V end lost 7 bases, the J end lost 5 bases, and 8 bases lay between the germline ends. CDR1 is MNHNS, CDR2 SASEGT, per germline.